This is a list of T cell receptor beta chains from one sample in a study of T-cell memory formation after mild COVID-19. TCRdb analysed the 5' RACE reads with MiXCR anew, one entry per CDR3 protein. The sample consists of a few hundred thousand distinct CDR3 sequences, over 15% of them appearing once. The sample taken for sequencing was PBMCs or a T cell subset sorted from them (not recorded which). These receptors came from a man between 18 and 29 years old who had mild COVID-19 (a few samples of this study predate the infection). Cell type and time point are not known. The CDR3 runs from the conserved cysteine through the conserved F or W. Each record gives: D gene, clone size, V gene, J gene, CDR3 protein, CDR3 DNA. A D gene is named only where the DNA matches it firmly. A clone size is listed for some rows: how often the clone was seen (once, few, many), or a class if it is expanded.

-	few	TRBV29-1	TRBJ2-5	CSVPGGRAQYF	TGCAGCGTCCCAGGGGGGCGGGCCCAGTACTTC
TRBD1	few	TRBV9	TRBJ2-1	CASNHDRGGEQFF	TGTGCCAGCAACCATGACAGGGGAGGCGAGCAGTTCTTC
TRBD1	few	TRBV12-3/TRBV12-4	TRBJ2-5	CASTGDREETQYF	TGTGCCAGCACCGGGGACAGGGAAGAGACCCAGTACTTC
-	few	TRBV6-1	TRBJ1-6	CASSEGGSNAPLHF	TGTGCCAGCAGTGAGGGCGGCAGTAATGCACCCCTCCACTTT
-	few	TRBV2	TRBJ2-7	CASAGRYEQYF	TGTGCCAGCGCTGGACGATACGAGCAGTACTTC
TRBD1	-	TRBV15	TRBJ2-3	CATSRGLTGTESTDTQYF	TGTGCCACCAGCAGAGGCTTGACCGGGACAGAGAGCACAGATACGCAGTATTTT
-	many	TRBV6-2/TRBV6-3	TRBJ2-1	CASSYSISYNEQFF	TGTGCCAGCAGTTACTCAATTAGTTACAATGAGCAGTTCTTC
TRBD1	few	TRBV5-1	TRBJ1-5	CASSPGQGSPQHF	TGCGCCAGCAGCCCCGGACAGGGGTCGCCCCAGCATTTT
-	-	TRBV7-3	TRBJ1-1	CASSPTAGRTEAFF	TGTGCCAGCAGCCCAACGGCGGGACGCACTGAAGCTTTCTTT
-	few	TRBV10-3	TRBJ2-3	CAIRGAGTDTQYF	TGTGCCATAAGAGGTGCGGGCACAGATACGCAGTATTTT
TRBD2	few	TRBV10-2	TRBJ2-3	CASSGFVGSGGPDTQYF	TGCGCCAGCAGTGGGTTCGTAGGGAGCGGGGGGCCAGATACGCAGTATTTT
-	few	TRBV7-6	TRBJ2-3	CASSLLGYTDTQYF	TGTGCCAGCAGCTTACTGGGGTACACAGATACGCAGTATTTT
TRBD1	many	TRBV12-3/TRBV12-4	TRBJ1-6	CASSLGTGRNSPLHF	TGTGCCAGCAGTCTAGGGACAGGGAGGAATTCACCCCTCCACTTT
TRBD1	-	TRBV20-1	TRBJ1-2	CSARGLTGGDHGYTF	TGCAGTGCTAGAGGTCTGACAGGGGGCGATCATGGCTACACCTTC
TRBD1	many	TRBV5-1	TRBJ2-7	CASSRRDRAHEQYF	TGCGCCAGCTCCCGCCGGGACAGGGCCCACGAGCAGTACTTC
-	few	TRBV14	TRBJ1-2	CASSQDWSYGYTF	TGTGCCAGCAGCCAAGATTGGAGCTATGGCTACACCTTC
-	many	TRBV5-1	TRBJ1-1	CASSLDDWGTEAFF	TGCGCCAGCAGCTTGGACGATTGGGGCACTGAAGCTTTCTTT
TRBD1	-	TRBV9	TRBJ2-5	CASSGYRGETQYF	TGTGCCAGCAGCGGGTACAGGGGGGAGACCCAGTACTTC
-	-	TRBV12-3/TRBV12-4	TRBJ2-1	CASSQGGGGAQNEQFF	TGTGCCAGCAGTCAAGGGGGCGGGGGCGCACAAAATGAGCAGTTCTTC
TRBD2	-	TRBV6-2/TRBV6-3	TRBJ2-1	CASSGGGSVNEQFF	TGTGCCAGCAGTGGCGGGGGATCCGTCAATGAGCAGTTCTTC
-	few	TRBV12-3/TRBV12-4	TRBJ2-5	CASGSRRQETQYF	TGTGCCAGCGGAAGTAGGAGGCAAGAGACCCAGTACTTC
TRBD1	few	TRBV5-1	TRBJ2-5	CASSLGDRAQETQYF	TGCGCCAGCAGCCTCGGGGACAGGGCTCAAGAGACCCAGTACTTC
TRBD2	few	TRBV5-4	TRBJ2-3	CASSLVRSSGGTTDTQYF	TGTGCCAGCAGCTTGGTCCGGAGTAGCGGGGGGACCACAGATACGCAGTATTTT
-	-	TRBV27	TRBJ2-1	CASSFGRELHEQFF	TGTGCCAGCAGTTTTGGCAGGGAACTCCATGAGCAGTTCTTC
-	-	TRBV4-3	TRBJ2-1	CASSQDLSGTREQFF	TGCGCCAGCAGCCAAGATCTTTCAGGGACAAGGGAGCAGTTCTTC
-	few	TRBV5-1	TRBJ1-4	CASRLQPNEKLFF	TGCGCCAGCAGACTACAGCCAAATGAAAAACTGTTTTTT
TRBD2	-	TRBV4-2	TRBJ2-5	CASSQEGTSGGAWVGTQYF	TGTGCCAGCAGCCAAGAAGGGACTAGCGGGGGGGCCTGGGTAGGGACCCAGTACTTC
-	few	TRBV6-2/TRBV6-3	TRBJ2-3	CASRITGTDTQYF	TGTGCCAGCAGAATAACAGGGACAGATACGCAGTATTTT
-	few	TRBV2	TRBJ2-7	CASRGGTFTYEQYF	TGTGCCAGCAGAGGCGGGACTTTCACCTACGAGCAGTACTTC
-	few	TRBV11-1	TRBJ1-1	CASSHESGPSTEAFF	TGTGCCAGCAGCCACGAGAGCGGCCCCAGCACTGAAGCTTTCTTT
-	-	TRBV28	TRBJ2-5	CASASDTTVTQYF	TGTGCCAGCGCCTCTGACACAACGGTTACCCAGTACTTC
-	few	TRBV20-1	TRBJ2-3	CSASPGSRTDTQYF	TGCAGTGCCTCCCCAGGTTCACGAACAGATACGCAGTATTTT
TRBD2	few	TRBV20-1	TRBJ2-3	CSARKGAGGRSDTQYF	TGCAGTGCTAGGAAGGGAGCGGGGGGCAGATCAGATACGCAGTATTTT
-	few	TRBV10-2	TRBJ2-5	CASRPGPGSEETQYF	TGCGCCAGCCGCCCCGGCCCGGGTTCCGAAGAGACCCAGTACTTC
TRBD1	few	TRBV20-1	TRBJ2-3	CSAHSGTGRSDTQYF	TGCAGTGCCCACTCCGGGACAGGGCGTTCAGATACGCAGTATTTT
-	few	TRBV4-3	TRBJ2-7	CASSQEGPGTYEQYF	TGCGCCAGCAGCCAAGAGGGGCCGGGGACCTACGAGCAGTACTTC
-	few	TRBV5-8	TRBJ1-1	CASSPKGGALLITEAFF	TGTGCCAGCAGCCCCAAGGGCGGAGCCCTATTAATCACTGAAGCTTTCTTT
TRBD1	-	TRBV7-2	TRBJ2-2	CASSRQGATNTGELFF	TGTGCCAGCAGCAGGCAGGGGGCTACGAACACCGGGGAGCTGTTTTTT
-	few	TRBV7-8	TRBJ1-5	CAAGGNQPQHF	TGTGCCGCGGGGGGTAACCAGCCCCAGCATTTT
-	few	TRBV27	TRBJ2-5	CASSFVPGEICSETQYF	TGTGCCAGCAGTTTTGTACCGGGGGAGATTTGTTCCGAGACCCAGTACTTC
TRBD1	-	TRBV13	TRBJ1-4	CASSLGQDYNEKLFF	TGTGCCAGCAGCCTTGGACAGGATTATAATGAAAAACTGTTTTTT
TRBD1	few	TRBV7-7	TRBJ2-7	CASSHGTGLYEQYF	TGTGCCAGCAGCCACGGGACAGGGCTCTACGAGCAGTACTTC
-	-	TRBV27	TRBJ2-3	CASSFLGSTDTQYF	TGTGCCAGCAGTTTCTTAGGCAGCACAGATACGCAGTATTTT
-	few	TRBV6-5	TRBJ2-3	CASRGAATDTQYF	TGTGCCAGCAGAGGGGCGGCTACAGATACGCAGTATTTT
TRBD1	-	TRBV6-2/TRBV6-3	TRBJ2-2	CASSYRQGVGTGELFF	TGTGCCAGCAGTTACAGACAGGGAGTTGGCACCGGGGAGCTGTTTTTT
-	few	TRBV6-5	TRBJ1-4	CASSRDRSEKLFF	TGTGCCAGCAGCAGAGACCGAAGTGAAAAACTGTTTTTT
TRBD1	-	TRBV5-6	TRBJ1-5	CASSLGPGQGYQPQHF	TGTGCCAGCAGCTTGGGACCGGGACAGGGTTATCAGCCCCAGCATTTT
-	-	TRBV15	TRBJ1-1	CATRWGSRTEAFF	TGTGCCACCCGGTGGGGCTCTCGCACTGAAGCTTTCTTT
-	-	TRBV11-2	TRBJ1-1	CASSLRGVSTEAFF	TGTGCCAGCAGCCTCCGGGGGGTAAGCACTGAAGCTTTCTTT